One T cell receptor beta chain is described in this entry. The antigen is unknown. This sample is drawn from a study of post-analysis software for immune sequencing data. Notes on the study in general: Patients used a handful of TRBV segments, including TRBV5-6, TRBV5-1 and TRBV20-1, more often than controls. For normalized Chao1 diversity, multiple sclerosis patients scored significantly lower than controls did.

This CDR3 is 14 amino acids long. J was trimmed by 2 bases and V by 4 bases; bases with no gene match: 3. Unique-molecular-identifier-tagged TCR beta cDNA libraries were used. T cells numbering roughly 0.9 to 10 million yielded cDNA molecules that totaled about 500,000. In TCRdb, the PCR reads were re-called with MiXCR into one record per CDR3 protein. The sample contains around 200,000 distinct CDR3 sequences, roughly 28% of which appear only once. The material sequenced was blood. This sequence joins TRBV12-3 or TRBV12-4 and TRBJ2-7; TRBD1 aligns across 9 bases. This clonotype was sampled from a girl aged 2 to 17 with multiple sclerosis. The CDR3 sequence: CASSSGQGTYEQYF. The CDR3, as DNA: TGTGCCAGCAGTTCGGGACAGGGAACCTACGAGCAGTACTTC.